This T cell receptor beta chain emerged from a study of CD8 T cells in Susac syndrome. In blood CD8+ and CD4+ T cells, TCR beta underwent sequencing. Purification of the CD8+ and CD4+ T cells relied on negative isolation, and TEMRA cells underwent FACS enrichment. Germline trimming cut 2 bases from V and 2 bases from J; bases unmatched to any gene: 9. Germline assignment: CDR1 MGHRA and CDR2 YSYEKL. CDR3 length equals 16 residues. An amount of RNA that ranged from roughly 0.45 to 1 ug was reverse transcribed with random hexamers. The authors amplified TCR beta CDR3 across 54 Vbeta and 13 Jbeta using immunoSEQ multiplex PCR. TCRdb called the immunoSEQ multiplex PCR reads again in MiXCR, with one record for every CDR3 protein. The sample has about 120,000 distinct CDR3 sequences; roughly 93% are singletons.

The specimen was CD4+ T cells from PBMCs. The TCR was taken from a human donor with multiple sclerosis. V is TRBV4-1 and J is TRBJ2-7, with TRBD1 identical over 7 bases. The CDR3 loop is CASSQPGRDRPYEQYF. As DNA, the CDR3 is TGCGCCAGCAGCCAACCGGGCCGGGACAGACCCTACGAGCAGTACTTC.